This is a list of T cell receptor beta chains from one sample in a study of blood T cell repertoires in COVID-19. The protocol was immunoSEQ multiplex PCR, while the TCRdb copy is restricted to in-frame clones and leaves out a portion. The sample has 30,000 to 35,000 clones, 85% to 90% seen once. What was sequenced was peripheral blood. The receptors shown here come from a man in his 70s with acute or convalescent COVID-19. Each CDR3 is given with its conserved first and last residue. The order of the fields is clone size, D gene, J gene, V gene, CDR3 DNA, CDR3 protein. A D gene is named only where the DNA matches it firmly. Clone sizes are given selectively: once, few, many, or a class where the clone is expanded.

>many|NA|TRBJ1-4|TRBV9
TGTGCCAGCAGCCTCAAAGGGGGTCCGAATGAAAAACTGTTTTTT
CASSLKGGPNEKLFF
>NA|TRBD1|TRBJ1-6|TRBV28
TGTGCCAGCAGTCCAAGGACAGGGGGCAGGGATTCACCCCTCCACTTT
CASSPRTGGRDSPLHF
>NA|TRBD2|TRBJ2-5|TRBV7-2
TGTGCCAGCAGTTTGCAGGGCGGGGGGGCTTTTTTAGAGACCCAGTACTTC
CASSLQGGGAFLETQYF
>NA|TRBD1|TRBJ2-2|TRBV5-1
TGCGCCAGCAGCTCGGACCGGGACAGGGTAGTACCCGGGGAGCTGTTTTTT
CASSSDRDRVVPGELFF
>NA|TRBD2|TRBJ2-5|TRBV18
TGTGCCAGCTCATCAGAGGGGACCCTAGCGGGAAGAGAGACCCAGTACTTC
CASSSEGTLAGRETQYF
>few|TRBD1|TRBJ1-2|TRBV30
TGTGCCTGGAGTTACTCCGGGACAGGCTATGGCTACACCTTC
CAWSYSGTGYGYTF
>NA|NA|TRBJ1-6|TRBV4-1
TGCGCCAGCAGCCGAACGGCCCCAAGAATGCGGGGAAATTCACCCCTCCACTTT
CASSRTAPRMRGNSPLHF
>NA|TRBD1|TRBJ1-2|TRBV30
TGTGCCTGGTCCCCCACCGGGACAGGGGGTGGCTACACCTTC
CAWSPTGTGGGYTF
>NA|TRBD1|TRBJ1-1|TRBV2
TGTGCCAGCAGCGGACAGGGCGACACTGAAGCTTTCTTT
CASSGQGDTEAFF
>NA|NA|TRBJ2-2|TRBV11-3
TGTGCCAGCAGCTTAAATAGCGGGAACACCGGGGAGCTGTTTTTT
CASSLNSGNTGELFF